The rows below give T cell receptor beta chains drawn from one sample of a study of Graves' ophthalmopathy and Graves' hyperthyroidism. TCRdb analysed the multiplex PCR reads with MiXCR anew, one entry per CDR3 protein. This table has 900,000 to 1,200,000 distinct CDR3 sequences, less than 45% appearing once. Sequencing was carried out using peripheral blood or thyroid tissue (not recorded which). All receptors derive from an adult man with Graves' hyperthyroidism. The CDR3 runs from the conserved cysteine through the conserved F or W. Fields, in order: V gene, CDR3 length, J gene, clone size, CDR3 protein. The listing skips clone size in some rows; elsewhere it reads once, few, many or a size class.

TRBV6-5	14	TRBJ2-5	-	CASSQVGGVETQYF
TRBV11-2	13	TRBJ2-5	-	CASARLGGETQYF
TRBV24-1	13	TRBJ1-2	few	CATRDSLDYGYTF
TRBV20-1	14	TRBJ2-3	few	CSARDLTARDTQYF
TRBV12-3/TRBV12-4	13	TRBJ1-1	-	CASGSGAGTETFF
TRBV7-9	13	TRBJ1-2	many	CASSTRDGYGYTF
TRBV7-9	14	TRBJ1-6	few	CASSHRGRNSPLHF
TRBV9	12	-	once	CASGDRAREQFF
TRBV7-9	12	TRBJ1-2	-	CASTDRGVGYTF
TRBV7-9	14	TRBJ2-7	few	CASSSPRLLYEQYF
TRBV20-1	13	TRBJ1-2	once	CSASRGVTGGYTF
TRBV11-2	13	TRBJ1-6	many	CASSYGTAQPLHF
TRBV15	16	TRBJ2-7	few	CATSRESSGIGYEQYF
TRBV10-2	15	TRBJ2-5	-	CASSGTEKSSETQYF
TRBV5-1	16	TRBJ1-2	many	CASSEGTGWNPYGYTF
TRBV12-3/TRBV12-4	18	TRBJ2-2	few	CASSLLQPRTSGTGELFF
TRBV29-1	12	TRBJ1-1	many	CSTWDSLREAFF
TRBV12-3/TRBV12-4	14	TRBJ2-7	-	CASNGGQYIYEQYF